The 18 T cell receptor beta chains given below trace back to one sample, sequenced in a study of cytomegalovirus exposure and HLA in healthy donors. The assay was immunoSEQ multiplex PCR, and TCRdb's table has in-frame clones only and misses some. The table shows some 110,000 clones, with around 88% occurring only once. The specimen was PBMCs. The receptors were gathered from a man between 18 and 35 years old in good health and CMV-seronegative.

The genes are TRBV9 and TRBJ2-5; D is unclear. The V end was cut by 1 base, the J end by 3 bases, with 7 bases between. The CDR3 extends over 13 amino acids. Germline assignment: CDR1 SGDLS and CDR2 YYNGEE. CDR3 DNA sequence: TGTGCCAGCAGCGTATTCGCGGAAGAGACCCAGTACTTC. It encodes CASSVFAEETQYF.

The chain employs TRBV6-5 and TRBJ2-3, with 8 bases identical to TRBD1. Germline values: CDR1 MNHEY, CDR2 SVGAGI. V was clipped by 6 bases and J by 0 bases; unmatched bases: 2. This CDR3 region has 14 residues. In nucleotides, the CDR3 is TGTGCCAGCAGCTACAGGGGGAGCACAGATACGCAGTATTTT. This gives the protein CASSYRGSTDTQYF.

V is TRBV11-2 and J is TRBJ2-7; no definite D call. The ends were cut back, 5 bases at V and 3 bases at J, with 5 bases in the middle. Germline V gene sequence: CDR1 SGHAT, CDR2 FQNNGV. CDR3 length: 11 amino acids. CDR3 protein: CASSLRYEQYF. Here the CDR3 DNA reads TGTGCCAGCAGCCTTCGCTACGAGCAGTACTTC.

The rearrangement joins TRBV30 to TRBJ2-5; TRBD1 might be the D (6 bases). V lost 4 bases, J lost 2 bases, and 11 bases lay in between. The CDR3 runs to 13 residues. Per the germline V gene, CDR1 is GTSNPN and CDR2 is SVGIG (reference sequence). The CDR3 loop reads CAWTGTLQETQYF. CDR3 bases: TGTGCCTGGACCGGGACACTGCAAGAGACCCAGTACTTC.

The rearrangement uses TRBV5-6 and TRBJ1-1; 9 nucleotides match TRBD1. The V gene end was trimmed by 3 bases and the J gene end by 9 bases; junction bases not matched to a gene: 12. CDR1 is SGHDT, CDR2 YYEEEE, per germline. The CDR3 is 15 amino acids. CDR3 DNA: TGTGCCAGCAGCTCAACAGGGGGCTCGACAAGTCAAGCTTTCTTT. Translation gives CASSSTGGSTSQAFF.

The chain links TRBV6-5 to TRBJ2-4; 11 bases map to TRBD2. The germline gives CDR1 MNHEY, CDR2 SVGAGI. V dropped 5 bases and J dropped 4; count of bases not matched to a gene: 4. CDR3 size: 15 residues. The CDR3 region is CASSTGTSGKNIQYF. As DNA, the CDR3 is TGTGCCAGCAGTACGGGGACTAGCGGAAAAAACATTCAGTACTTC.

V gene TRBV29-1 combines with J gene TRBJ2-7; possible D gene TRBD2, 7 bases. Trimming cost V 7 bases and J 3 bases, with 19 bases left between them. The germline CDR1 and CDR2 sequences are SQVTM and ANQGSEA. The length of the CDR3 is 14 residues. CDR3 loop: CSAEGGGTRYEQYF. CDR3 coding DNA: TGCAGCGCCGAGGGGGGAGGGACGCGCTACGAGCAGTACTTC.

The J gene is TRBJ2-7, the V gene TRBV29-1; 8 bases map to TRBD1. The germline V gene has CDR1 SQVTM and CDR2 ANQGSEA. CDR3 length equals 13 residues. The V segment lost 6 bases and the J segment 2 bases; nucleotides outside the gene matches: 6. The CDR3 region is CSVGGQGAYEQYF. The CDR3, as DNA: TGCAGCGTAGGTGGACAGGGTGCCTACGAGCAGTACTTC.

V is TRBV10-3 and J is TRBJ2-7; 10 bases are shared with TRBD2. The CDR3 contains 13 residues. The V segment lost 8 bases and the J segment 2 bases; nucleotides outside the gene matches: 3. Germline CDR1 ENHRY, CDR2 SYGVKD. This CDR3 reads CAIRTSGTYEQYF. The CDR3 region has the DNA TGTGCCATCCGGACTAGCGGAACCTACGAGCAGTACTTC.

The chain has TRBV6-6 and TRBJ2-7, with a possible D match to TRBD1 (5 bases). CDR1 and CDR2 (germline): MNHNY, SVGAGI (reference sequence). Trimming took off 5 bases at V and 2 bases at J, with 10 bases between the two ends. The length of the CDR3 is 13 residues. The CDR3 nucleotides are TGTGCCAGCAGTGGGGCCAGGGCCTACGAGCAGTACTTC. This sequence encodes CASSGARAYEQYF.

V gene TRBV6-4 combines with J gene TRBJ2-1, with 10 bases fitting TRBD2. The CDR3 totals 16 residues. From germline, CDR1 is MRHNA and CDR2 SNTAGT. V lost 0 bases and J lost 7; bases outside the gene matches: 6. The CDR3 sequence is CASSDSAAGGPNEQFF. CDR3 DNA: TGTGCCAGCAGTGACTCGGCAGCGGGAGGGCCGAATGAGCAGTTCTTC.

The chain has TRBV10-3 and TRBJ2-3; TRBD2 matches 13 bases. The CDR3 spans 16 residues. Germline assignment: CDR1 ENHRY and CDR2 SYGVKD. Trimming cost V 4 bases and J 2 bases; bases outside gene matches: 3. CDR3 loop: CAISGTSGGITDTQYF. CDR3 nucleotide sequence: TGTGCCATCAGTGGGACTAGCGGGGGTATCACAGATACGCAGTATTTT.

This clone has only a few counts. The chain joins TRBV4-1 to TRBJ1-6, with 7 bases aligning to TRBD1. The ends lost 4 bases at V and 6 bases at J; junction bases unmatched: 6. There are 15 residues in the CDR3. The V gene's germline CDR1 is MGHRA and CDR2 YSYEKL. The CDR3 sequence is CASSRSTGTNSPLHF. The CDR3 nucleotides are TGCGCCAGCAGCCGTTCGACAGGGACTAATTCACCCCTCCACTTT.

This clone was counted a few times. The rearrangement uses TRBV2 and TRBJ2-7, with no clear D. The germline gives CDR1 SNHLY, CDR2 FYNNEI. The V end was cut by 5 bases, the J end by 2 bases, with 7 bases between. The CDR3 loop spans 12 amino acids. For the CDR3, the DNA is TGTGCCAGCAGTACGCGCGCCTACGAGCAGTACTTC. Translation: CASSTRAYEQYF. Complete variable domain (other parts from reference TRBV2 and TRBJ2-7): EPEVTQTPSHQVTQMGQEVILRCVPISNHLYFYWYRQILGQKVEFLVSFYNNEISEKSEIFDDQFSVERPDGSNFTLKIRSTKLEDSAMYFCASSTRAYEQYFGPGTRLTVT.

V is TRBV27 and J is TRBJ2-5; 11 nucleotides line up with TRBD2. The CDR3 length is 16 residues. J lost 5 bases, V lost 5 bases, and 10 bases had no gene match. Germline V gene data show CDR1 as MNHEY and CDR2 as SMNVEV (reference sequence). In nucleotides, the CDR3 is TGTGCCAGCAGTCCCTTAGCGGGGGGGCAGGTGGAGACCCAGTACTTC. It specifies CASSPLAGGQVETQYF.

In its sample, this clone was seen a few times. The chain has TRBV27 and TRBJ2-2, with 9 bases matching TRBD1. The trim removed 2 bases at V and 7 bases at J, leaving 11 bases unmatched. The germline V gene has CDR1 MNHEY and CDR2 SMNVEV (reference sequence). The CDR3 consists of 17 residues. The CDR3 DNA reads TGTGCCAGCAGTTTAGGACTCGGGACAGGGATGGTCGGGGAGCTGTTTTTT. The encoded protein is CASSLGLGTGMVGELFF.

In DNA form, the CDR3 reads TGTGCCAGCAGCCAGCGGACAGGGGACCACGAGCAGTACTTC. It yields the protein CASSQRTGDHEQYF. The chain combines TRBV14 with TRBJ2-7, with 9 bases that match TRBD1. There are 14 residues in the CDR3. Germline V gives CDR1 SGHDN, CDR2 FVKESK. J was trimmed by 5 bases and V by 3 bases; bases with no gene match: 5.

The chain couples TRBV5-4 to TRBJ2-1, with D possibly matching TRBD2 (6 bases). V was shortened by 4 bases and J by 0 bases, with 14 bases between the two germline ends. The CDR3 is 16 amino acids. Germline loops: CDR1 SGHNT, CDR2 YYREEE (reference sequence). This CDR3 is CASSPSGSSSYNEQFF. CDR3 coding DNA: TGTGCCAGCAGCCCCAGCGGGTCCAGCTCCTACAATGAGCAGTTCTTC.